Listed here are 15 T cell receptor beta chains from one sample, sequenced in a study of T cell responses to AZD1222 COVID-19 vaccine. Only in-frame clones appear in the TCRdb table, and some are missing; sequencing was by immunoSEQ multiplex PCR. The data show some 130,000 clones, with about nine tenths seen just once and less than 9% held by the top ten. The source material was peripheral blood, sampled on day 0 of AZD1222 vaccination. The receptors come from an adult in good health.

The rearrangement uses TRBV30 and TRBJ2-7, with a weak D call TRBD2 (6 bases). Germline V gives CDR1 GTSNPN, CDR2 SVGIG (reference sequence). The CDR3 extends over 12 amino acids. V shed 2 bases and J shed 6 bases, with 11 bases lying between them. The CDR3, as DNA: TGTGCCTGGAGTCTGGGGGGACCCGAGCAGTACTTC. Amino acids: CAWSLGGPEQYF.

The CDR3 reads CASSPQAALYNSPLHF. The CDR3 DNA is TGTGCCAGCTCACCACAGGCGGCACTCTATAATTCACCCCTCCACTTT. The chain couples TRBV18 to TRBJ1-6; D unresolved. The CDR3 totals 16 residues. From germline, CDR1 is KGHSH and CDR2 LQKENI. Trimming removed 1 base from V and 3 bases from J, with 10 bases in between.

The chain uses TRBV4-3 and TRBJ2-7; D might be TRBD1 (5 bases). The CDR3 contains 16 residues. Trimming removed 0 bases from V and 7 bases from J, with 19 bases in between. CDR1 and CDR2 from the germline V gene are LGHNA and YSLEER. The CDR3 nucleotides read TGCGCCAGCAGCCAAGATCCCCCTCCCAGGGTAGAAGAGCAGTACTTC. Amino acids: CASSQDPPPRVEEQYF.

The genes are TRBV19 and TRBJ1-5, with a possible D match to TRBD1 (5 bases). Germline CDR1 reads LNHDA; CDR2 reads SQIVND (reference sequence). The CDR3 spans 16 residues. V lost 9 bases and J 2 bases, leaving 20 bases between the germline ends. CDR3 sequence reads: CASRHAGTGGNQPQHF. CDR3 in DNA: TGTGCCAGCCGACATGCGGGGACGGGCGGCAATCAGCCCCAGCATTTT.

This clone was counted once. The chain recombines TRBV5-6 with TRBJ1-6; D is possibly TRBD1 (6 bases). CDR3 size: 15 residues. Germline CDR1 is SGHDT and CDR2 is YYEEEE. V was shortened by 4 bases and J by 6 bases, with 14 bases between the two germline ends. For the CDR3, the DNA is TGTGCCAGCAGCCTACGCCGGACAGCTAATTCACCCCTCCACTTT. It yields the protein CASSLRRTANSPLHF.

In this sample, this clone turned up once. This chain uses TRBV4-3 with TRBJ2-7; 7 nucleotides match TRBD1. With V trimmed by 1 base and J by 0 bases, 3 bases remained unmatched. The CDR3 spans 15 residues. Germline values: CDR1 LGHNA, CDR2 YSLEER. Here the CDR3 DNA reads TGCGCCAGCAGCCAAGTAAGGGACAGCTCCTACGAGCAGTACTTC. Encoded protein: CASSQVRDSSYEQYF.

The rearrangement links TRBV15 to TRBJ1-4, with D unresolved. The CDR3 has 16 amino acids. V dropped 0 bases and J dropped 0 bases, with 8 bases sitting between them. CDR1 is LNHNV and CDR2 is YYDKDF in the germline V gene (reference sequence). This CDR3 is CATSRDRRTTNEKLFF. For the CDR3, the DNA is TGTGCCACCAGCAGAGATCGGAGAACAACTAATGAAAAACTGTTTTTT. Using reference TRBV15 and TRBJ1-4 for the parts outside the CDR3, the full variable domain is DAMVIQNPRYQVTQFGKPVTLSCSQTLNHNVMYWYQQKSSQAPKLLFHYYDKDFNNEADTPDNFQSRRPNTSFCFLDIRSPGLGDTAMYLCATSRDRRTTNEKLFFGSGTQLSVL.

This clone has more than one count but fewer than ten. The chain employs TRBV5-1 and TRBJ2-2; the match to TRBD2 covers 12 bases. Germline CDR1 reads SGHRS; CDR2 reads YFSETQ. The CDR3 length is 17 residues. V dropped 3 bases and J dropped 0; count of bases not matched to a gene: 3. CDR3 residues: CASSSGTSGSNTGELFF. The CDR3 coding sequence is TGCGCCAGCAGCTCCGGGACTAGCGGGTCGAACACCGGGGAGCTGTTTTTT.

The chain has TRBV20-1 and TRBJ1-2; D gene ambiguous. The CDR3 covers 11 residues. Trimming pared 0 bases from V and 12 bases from J, leaving 11 bases between. Per germline, CDR1 DFQATT and CDR2 SNEGSKA (reference sequence). CDR3 sequence reads: CSARDPPTNTF. In DNA, the CDR3 is TGCAGTGCTAGAGATCCCCCGACAAACACCTTC.

This clone was counted a single time. CDR3 sequence: CASSLDVRALRNTIYF. The CDR3, as DNA: TGTGCCAGCAGCTTAGATGTCCGCGCCCTGAGAAACACCATATATTTT. This chain joins TRBV7-9 and TRBJ1-3; D call uncertain. The germline gives CDR1 SEHNR, CDR2 FQNEAQ (reference sequence). The CDR3 runs 16 residues. The V and J ends lost 1 base and 5 bases respectively, with 15 bases between them.

The chain uses TRBV14 and TRBJ1-1; no clear D gene. V lost 1 base, J lost 1 base, and 4 bases lay in between. The V gene's germline CDR1 is SGHDN and CDR2 FVKESK. The CDR3 covers 13 residues. The CDR3 nucleotides are TGTGCCAGCAGCCAAGTTTCGAACACTGAAGCTTTCTTT. This codes for CASSQVSNTEAFF.

Remarks on this clone: The sample carries other DNA sequences with the same CDR3. V usage is TRBV9 and J usage is TRBJ2-2; D uncertain. Between the trimmed V and J ends, which lost 0 bases and 6 bases, there was a span of 3 bases. The CDR3 spans 12 residues. Germline CDR1 and CDR2: SGDLS and YYNGEE. The CDR3 DNA sequence: TGTGCCAGCAGCGTAGTTGCCGGGGAGCTGTTTTTT. This sequence encodes CASSVVAGELFF.

The rearrangement links TRBV6-5 to TRBJ1-5; the D gene is possibly TRBD1 (5 bases). This CDR3 has 15 amino acids. V was trimmed by 0 bases and J by 4 bases, leaving 10 bases between them. Germline V gene data show CDR1 as MNHEY and CDR2 as SVGAGI. In DNA, the CDR3 is TGTGCCAGCAGTTACTCGGTCGGGGGGAATCAGCCCCAGCATTTT. Its protein product is CASSYSVGGNQPQHF.

The gene calls are TRBV30 and TRBJ1-5; 10 bases fit TRBD1. The CDR3 consists of 13 residues. The germline V gene has CDR1 GTSNPN and CDR2 SVGIG (reference sequence). V trimming: 5 bases; J trimming: 4 bases; junction bases outside the gene matches: 2. The CDR3 DNA sequence: TGTGCCTGGGCGGGACAGGGGAATCAGCCCCAGCATTTT. This translates into CAWAGQGNQPQHF.

The chain joins TRBV11-3 to TRBJ1-4; a possible D gene is TRBD1 (5 bases). Germline lookup yields CDR1 SGHNT and CDR2 YENEEA. The CDR3 covers 16 residues. Deletions cut 5 bases from V and 4 bases from J, with 17 bases between. The CDR3 DNA sequence: TGTGCCAGCAGCGTATATTGGGGGATAATTAATGAAAAACTGTTTTTT. Encoded protein: CASSVYWGIINEKLFF.